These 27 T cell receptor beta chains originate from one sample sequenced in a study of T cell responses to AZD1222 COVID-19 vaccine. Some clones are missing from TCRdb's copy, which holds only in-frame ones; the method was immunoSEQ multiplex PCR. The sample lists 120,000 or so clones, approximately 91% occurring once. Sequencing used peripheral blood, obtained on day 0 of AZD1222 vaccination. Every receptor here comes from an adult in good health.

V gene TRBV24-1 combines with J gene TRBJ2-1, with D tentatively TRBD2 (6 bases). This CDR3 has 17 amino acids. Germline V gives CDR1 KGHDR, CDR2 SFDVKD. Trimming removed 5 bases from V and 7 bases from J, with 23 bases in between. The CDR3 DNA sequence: TGTGCCACCAGTGCCGCGACCGGGAGCTGGGAACGGAATGAGCAGTTCTTC. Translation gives CATSAATGSWERNEQFF.

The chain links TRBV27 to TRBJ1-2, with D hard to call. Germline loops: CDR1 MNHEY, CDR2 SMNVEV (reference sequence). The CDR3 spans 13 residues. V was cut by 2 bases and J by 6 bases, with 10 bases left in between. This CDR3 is CASSLTTGNGYTF. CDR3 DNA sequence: TGTGCCAGCAGTTTAACGACGGGGAATGGCTACACCTTC.

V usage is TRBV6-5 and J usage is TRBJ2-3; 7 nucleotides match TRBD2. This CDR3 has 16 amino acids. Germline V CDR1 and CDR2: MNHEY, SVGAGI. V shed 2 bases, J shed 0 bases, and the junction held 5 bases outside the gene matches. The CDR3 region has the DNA TGTGCCAGCAGTTACGGAAGCGGGACTAGCACAGATACGCAGTATTTT. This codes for CASSYGSGTSTDTQYF.

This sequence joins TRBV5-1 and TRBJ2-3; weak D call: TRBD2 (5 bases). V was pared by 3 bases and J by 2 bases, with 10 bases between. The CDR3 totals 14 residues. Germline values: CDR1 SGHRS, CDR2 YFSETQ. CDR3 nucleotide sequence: TGCGCCAGCAGCTCCGACTATCACACAGATACGCAGTATTTT. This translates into CASSSDYHTDTQYF.

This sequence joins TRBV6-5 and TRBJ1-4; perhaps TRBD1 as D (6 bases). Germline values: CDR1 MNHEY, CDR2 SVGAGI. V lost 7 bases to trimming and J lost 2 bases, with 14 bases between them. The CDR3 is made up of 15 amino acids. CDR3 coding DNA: TGTGCCAGCACTCCAACAGGGATGACTAATGAAAAACTGTTTTTT. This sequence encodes CASTPTGMTNEKLFF.

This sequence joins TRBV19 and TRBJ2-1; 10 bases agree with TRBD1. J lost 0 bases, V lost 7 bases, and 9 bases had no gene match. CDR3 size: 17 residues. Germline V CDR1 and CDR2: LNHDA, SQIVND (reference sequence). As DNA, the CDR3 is TGTGCCAGTAAGGGACAGGGGCCGTCAAGCTCCTACAATGAGCAGTTCTTC. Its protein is CASKGQGPSSSYNEQFF. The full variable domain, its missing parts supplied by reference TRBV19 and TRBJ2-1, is DGGITQSPKYLFRKEGQNVTLSCEQNLNHDAMYWYRQDPGQGLRLIYYSQIVNDFQKGDIAEGYSVSREKKESFPLTVTSAQKNPTAFYLCASKGQGPSSSYNEQFFGPGTRLTVL.

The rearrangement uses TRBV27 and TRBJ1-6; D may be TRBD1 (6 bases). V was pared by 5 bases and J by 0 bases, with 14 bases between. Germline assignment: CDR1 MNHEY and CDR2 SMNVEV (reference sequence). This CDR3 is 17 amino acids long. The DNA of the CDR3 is TGTGCCAGCAGTAGAAAACAGGGCGGCTCCTATAATTCACCCCTCCACTTT. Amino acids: CASSRKQGGSYNSPLHF.

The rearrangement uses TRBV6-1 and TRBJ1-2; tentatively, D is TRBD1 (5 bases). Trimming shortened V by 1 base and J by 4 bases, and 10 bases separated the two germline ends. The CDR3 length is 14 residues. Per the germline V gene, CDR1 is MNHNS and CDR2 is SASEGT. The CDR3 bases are TGTGCCAGCAGTGAAGGTGAGACAGTCTATGGCTACACCTTC. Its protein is CASSEGETVYGYTF.

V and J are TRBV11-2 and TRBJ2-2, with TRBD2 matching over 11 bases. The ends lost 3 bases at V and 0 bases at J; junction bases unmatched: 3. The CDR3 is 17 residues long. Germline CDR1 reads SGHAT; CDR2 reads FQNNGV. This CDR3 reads CASSFSSGGPNTGELFF. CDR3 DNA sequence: TGTGCCAGCAGCTTTTCTAGCGGGGGGCCGAACACCGGGGAGCTGTTTTTT.

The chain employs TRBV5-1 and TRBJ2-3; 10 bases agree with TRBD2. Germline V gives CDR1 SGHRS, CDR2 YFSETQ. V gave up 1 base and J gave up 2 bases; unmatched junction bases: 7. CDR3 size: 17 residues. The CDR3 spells CASSLPSGGAFTDTQYF. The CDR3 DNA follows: TGCGCCAGCAGCTTGCCAAGCGGGGGGGCGTTCACAGATACGCAGTATTTT.

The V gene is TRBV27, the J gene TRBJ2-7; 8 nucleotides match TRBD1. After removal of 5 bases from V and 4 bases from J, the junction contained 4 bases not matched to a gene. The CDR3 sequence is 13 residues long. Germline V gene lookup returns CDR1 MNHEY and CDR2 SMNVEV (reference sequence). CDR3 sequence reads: CASSGQGSYEQYF. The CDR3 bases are TGTGCCAGCAGTGGACAGGGTTCGTACGAGCAGTACTTC.

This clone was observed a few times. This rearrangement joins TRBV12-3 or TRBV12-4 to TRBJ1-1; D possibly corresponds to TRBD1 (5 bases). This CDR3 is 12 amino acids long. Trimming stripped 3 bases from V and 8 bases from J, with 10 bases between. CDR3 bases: TGTGCCAGCAGTTTGGGGCCTGCCGAAGCTTTCTTT. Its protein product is CASSLGPAEAFF.

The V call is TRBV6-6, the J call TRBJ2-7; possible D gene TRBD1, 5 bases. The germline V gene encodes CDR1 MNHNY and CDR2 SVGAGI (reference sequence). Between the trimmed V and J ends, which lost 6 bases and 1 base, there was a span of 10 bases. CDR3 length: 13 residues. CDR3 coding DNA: TGTGCCAGCAGCTTAACAGGTTCCTACGAGCAGTACTTC. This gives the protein CASSLTGSYEQYF.

CDR3 region: CASSLQGGQAEQYF. CDR3 in DNA: TGTGCCAGCAGCCTACAGGGAGGTCAAGCCGAGCAGTACTTC. The chain recombines TRBV6-5 with TRBJ2-7, with D tentatively TRBD1 or TRBD2 (6 bases each). The CDR3 spans 14 residues. Germline V lookup: CDR1 MNHEY, CDR2 SVGAGI. V shed 6 bases and J shed 6 bases, with 18 bases lying between them.

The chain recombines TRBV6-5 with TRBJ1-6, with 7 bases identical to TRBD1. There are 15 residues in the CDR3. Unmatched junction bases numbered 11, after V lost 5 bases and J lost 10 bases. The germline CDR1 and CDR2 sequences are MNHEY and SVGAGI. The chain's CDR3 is CASSSGQAQWSPLHF. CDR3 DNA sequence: TGTGCCAGCAGTAGCGGACAGGCACAATGGTCACCCCTCCACTTT.

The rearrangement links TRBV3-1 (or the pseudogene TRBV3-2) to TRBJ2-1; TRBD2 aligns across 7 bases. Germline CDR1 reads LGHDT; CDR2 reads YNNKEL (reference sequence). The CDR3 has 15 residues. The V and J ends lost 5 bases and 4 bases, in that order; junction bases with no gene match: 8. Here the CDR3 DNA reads TGTGCCAGCAGCGTTGAGCGGGGCGCGTACAATGAGCAGTTCTTC. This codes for CASSVERGAYNEQFF.

As DNA, the CDR3 is TGTGCCAGCAGCTTAGGGGGGACAACTAACTATGGCTACACCTTC. It translates to CASSLGGTTNYGYTF. This chain uses TRBV7-9 with TRBJ1-2, with TRBD1 as a possible D gene (6 bases). V was pared by 1 base and J by 0 bases, with 9 bases between. The CDR3 runs to 15 residues. Germline values: CDR1 SEHNR, CDR2 FQNEAQ (reference sequence).

CDR3 nucleotides: TGCGCCAGCCCCAAACTGGGCCCTAATCAGCCCCAGCATTTT. Encoded protein: CASPKLGPNQPQHF. This chain links TRBV23-1 with TRBJ1-5; no definite D call. TRBV23-1 is an ORF; its function is uncertain. The CDR3 spans 14 residues. Between the trimmed V and J ends, which lost 8 bases and 4 bases, there was a span of 15 bases.

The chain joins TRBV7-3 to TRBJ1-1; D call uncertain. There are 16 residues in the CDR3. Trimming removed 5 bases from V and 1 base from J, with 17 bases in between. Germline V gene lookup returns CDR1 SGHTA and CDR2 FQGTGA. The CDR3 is CASSTTAGRTNTEAFF. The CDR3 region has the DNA TGTGCCAGCAGCACTACCGCTGGACGGACGAACACTGAAGCTTTCTTT.

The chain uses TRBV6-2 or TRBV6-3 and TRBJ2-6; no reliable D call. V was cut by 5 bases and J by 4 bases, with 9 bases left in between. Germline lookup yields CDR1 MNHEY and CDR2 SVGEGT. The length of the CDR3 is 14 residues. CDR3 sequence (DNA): TGTGCCAGCAGTGATTACTCCGGGGCCAACGTCCTGACTTTC. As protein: CASSDYSGANVLTF.

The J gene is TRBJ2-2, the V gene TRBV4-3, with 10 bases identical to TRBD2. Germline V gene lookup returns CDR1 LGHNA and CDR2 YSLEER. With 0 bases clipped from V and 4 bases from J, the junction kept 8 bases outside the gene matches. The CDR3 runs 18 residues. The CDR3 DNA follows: TGCGCCAGCAGCCAAGAGCATCGGGCTAGCGGGGGCACCGGGGAGCTGTTTTTT. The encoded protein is CASSQEHRASGGTGELFF.

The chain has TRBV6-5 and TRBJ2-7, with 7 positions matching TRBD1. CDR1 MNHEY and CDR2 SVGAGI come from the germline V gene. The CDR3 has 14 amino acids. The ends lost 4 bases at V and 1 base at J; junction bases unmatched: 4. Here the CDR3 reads CASSSLTGSYEQYF. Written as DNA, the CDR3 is TGTGCCAGCAGTTCGTTGACAGGGTCCTACGAGCAGTACTTC.

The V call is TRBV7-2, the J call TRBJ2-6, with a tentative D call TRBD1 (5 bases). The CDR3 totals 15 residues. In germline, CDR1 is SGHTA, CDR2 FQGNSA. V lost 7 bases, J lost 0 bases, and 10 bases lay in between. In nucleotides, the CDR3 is TGTGCCAGCACGGCTGACAGCTCTGGGGCCAACGTCCTGACTTTC. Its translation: CASTADSSGANVLTF.

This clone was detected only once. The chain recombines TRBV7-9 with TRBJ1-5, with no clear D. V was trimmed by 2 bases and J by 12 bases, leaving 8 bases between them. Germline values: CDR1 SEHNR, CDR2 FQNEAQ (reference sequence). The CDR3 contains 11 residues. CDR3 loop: CASSLIQVQHF. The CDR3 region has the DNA TGTGCCAGCAGCTTAATTCAGGTCCAGCATTTT.

The CDR3: CASSPTGWGQETQYF. CDR3 in DNA: TGTGCCAGCAGCCCCACAGGGTGGGGGCAAGAGACCCAGTACTTC. The chain employs TRBV11-2 and TRBJ2-5; the D gene is possibly TRBD1 (6 bases). Trimming pared 5 bases from V and 2 bases from J, leaving 15 bases between. This CDR3 has 15 residues. Germline lookup yields CDR1 SGHAT and CDR2 FQNNGV.

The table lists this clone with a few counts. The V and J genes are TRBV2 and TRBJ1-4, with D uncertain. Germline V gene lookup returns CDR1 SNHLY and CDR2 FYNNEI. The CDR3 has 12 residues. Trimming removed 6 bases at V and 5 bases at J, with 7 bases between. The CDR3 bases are TGTGCCAGCAGGCTGGCCAATGAAAAACTGTTTTTT. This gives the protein CASRLANEKLFF.

For the CDR3, the DNA is TGTGCCAGCAGTTTCAGGGGGAACACTGAAGCTTTCTTT. Encoded protein: CASSFRGNTEAFF. This chain uses TRBV6-5 with TRBJ1-1; D might be TRBD1 (6 bases). The CDR3 is 13 residues long. CDR1 is MNHEY and CDR2 is SVGAGI in the germline V gene. Trimming left V 4 bases short and J 1 base short, with 7 bases between.